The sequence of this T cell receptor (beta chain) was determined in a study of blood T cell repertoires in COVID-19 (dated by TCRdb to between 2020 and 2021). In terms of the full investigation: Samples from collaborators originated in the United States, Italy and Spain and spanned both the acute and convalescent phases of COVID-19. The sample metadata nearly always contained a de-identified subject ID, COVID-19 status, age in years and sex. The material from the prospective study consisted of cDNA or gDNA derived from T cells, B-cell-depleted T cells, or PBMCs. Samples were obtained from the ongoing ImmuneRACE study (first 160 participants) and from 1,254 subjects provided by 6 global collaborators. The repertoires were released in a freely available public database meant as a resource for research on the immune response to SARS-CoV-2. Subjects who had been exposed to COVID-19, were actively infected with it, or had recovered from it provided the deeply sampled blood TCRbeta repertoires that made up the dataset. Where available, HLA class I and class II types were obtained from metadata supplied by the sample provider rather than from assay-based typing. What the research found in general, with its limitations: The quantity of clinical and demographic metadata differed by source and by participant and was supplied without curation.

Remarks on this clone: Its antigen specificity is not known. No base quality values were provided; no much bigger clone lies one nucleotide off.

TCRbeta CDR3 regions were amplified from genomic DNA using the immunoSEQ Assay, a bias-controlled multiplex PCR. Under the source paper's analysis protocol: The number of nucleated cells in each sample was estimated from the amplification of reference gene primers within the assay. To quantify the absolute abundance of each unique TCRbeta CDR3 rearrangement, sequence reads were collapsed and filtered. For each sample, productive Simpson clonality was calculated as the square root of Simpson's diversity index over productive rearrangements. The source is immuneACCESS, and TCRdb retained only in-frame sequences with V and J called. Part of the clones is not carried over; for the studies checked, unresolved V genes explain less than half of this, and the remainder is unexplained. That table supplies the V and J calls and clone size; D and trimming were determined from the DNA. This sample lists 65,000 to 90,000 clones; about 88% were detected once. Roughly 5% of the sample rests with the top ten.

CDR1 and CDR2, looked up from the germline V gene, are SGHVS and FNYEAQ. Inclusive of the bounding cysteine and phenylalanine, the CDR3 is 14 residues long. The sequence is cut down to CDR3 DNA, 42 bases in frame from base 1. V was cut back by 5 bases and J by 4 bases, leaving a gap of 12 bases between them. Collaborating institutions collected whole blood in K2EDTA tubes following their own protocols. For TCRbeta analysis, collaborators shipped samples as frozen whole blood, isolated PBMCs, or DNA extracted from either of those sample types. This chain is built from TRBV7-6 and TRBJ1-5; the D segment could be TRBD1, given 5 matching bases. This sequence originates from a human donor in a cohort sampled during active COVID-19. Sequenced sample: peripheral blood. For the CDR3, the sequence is CASSSLGQNQPQHF. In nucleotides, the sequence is TGTGCCAGCAGCAGCCTAGGACAAAATCAGCCCCAGCATTTT.